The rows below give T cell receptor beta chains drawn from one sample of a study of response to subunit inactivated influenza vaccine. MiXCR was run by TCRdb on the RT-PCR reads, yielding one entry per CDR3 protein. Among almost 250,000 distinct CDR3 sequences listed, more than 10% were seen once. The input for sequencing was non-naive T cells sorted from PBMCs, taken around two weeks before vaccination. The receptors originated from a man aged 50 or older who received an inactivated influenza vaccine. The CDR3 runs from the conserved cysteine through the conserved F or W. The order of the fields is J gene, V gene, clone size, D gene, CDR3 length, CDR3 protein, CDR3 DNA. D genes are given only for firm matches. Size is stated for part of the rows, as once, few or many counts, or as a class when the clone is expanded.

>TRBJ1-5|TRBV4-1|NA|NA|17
CASSQEEGQRVSQPQHF
TGCGCCAGCAGCCAAGAAGAAGGGCAAAGGGTTAGTCAGCCCCAGCATTTT
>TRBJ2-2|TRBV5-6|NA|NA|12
CASSSGTGELFF
TGTGCCAGCAGCTCGGGCACCGGGGAGCTGTTTTTT
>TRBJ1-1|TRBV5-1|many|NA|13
CASSLAGDTEAFF
TGCGCCAGCAGCTTGGCAGGGGACACTGAAGCTTTCTTT
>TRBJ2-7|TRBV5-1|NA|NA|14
CASSLAGGAGEQYF
TGCGCCAGCAGCTTGGCCGGGGGAGCAGGGGAGCAGTACTTC
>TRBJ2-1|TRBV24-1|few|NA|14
CATSDLYRDNEQFF
TGTGCCACCAGTGATTTGTACAGAGACAATGAGCAGTTCTTC
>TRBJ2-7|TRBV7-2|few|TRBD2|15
CASSLAGLAGGEQYF
TGTGCCAGCAGCTTAGCCGGGCTAGCGGGAGGCGAGCAGTACTTC
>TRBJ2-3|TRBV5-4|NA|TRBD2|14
CASSWTSGGDTQYF
TGTGCCAGCAGCTGGACTAGCGGGGGTGATACGCAGTATTTT
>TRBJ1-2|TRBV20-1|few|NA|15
CSARDLRQFNYGYTF
TGCAGTGCTAGAGATCTTCGACAGTTTAACTATGGCTACACCTTC
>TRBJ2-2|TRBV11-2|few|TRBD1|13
CASSPDRDGELFF
TGTGCCAGCAGCCCGGACAGGGACGGGGAGCTGTTTTTT
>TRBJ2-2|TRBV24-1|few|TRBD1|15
CATSTRDSVTGELFF
TGTGCCACCAGTACCCGGGACAGTGTCACCGGGGAGCTGTTTTTT
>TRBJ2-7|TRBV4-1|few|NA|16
CASSQDWVQISYEQYF
TGCGCCAGCAGCCAAGATTGGGTCCAAATCTCCTACGAGCAGTACTTC
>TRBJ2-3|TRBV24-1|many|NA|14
CATSESRDTDTQYF
TGTGCCACCAGTGAGTCCAGGGATACAGATACGCAGTATTTT
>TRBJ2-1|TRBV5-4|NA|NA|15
CASRVERHSYNEQFF
TGTGCCAGCAGAGTCGAGAGGCACTCCTACAATGAGCAGTTCTTC
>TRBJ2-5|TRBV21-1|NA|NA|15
CASSKQGCEVETQYF
TGTGCCAGCAGCAAACAGGGATGCGAGGTAGAGACCCAGTACTTC
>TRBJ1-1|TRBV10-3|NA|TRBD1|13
CAIRQGTGTEAFF
TGTGCCATCAGACAGGGGACGGGCACTGAAGCTTTCTTT
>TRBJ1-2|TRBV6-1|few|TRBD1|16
CASREYGTGENYGYTF
TGTGCCAGCAGAGAATACGGGACAGGGGAGAACTATGGCTACACCTTC
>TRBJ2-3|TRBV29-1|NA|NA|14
CSADGGPFTDTQYF
TGCAGCGCGGACGGGGGGCCCTTCACAGATACGCAGTATTTT
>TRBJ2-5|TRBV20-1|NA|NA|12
CSATTSQETQYF
TGCAGTGCTACGACTAGTCAAGAGACCCAGTACTTC
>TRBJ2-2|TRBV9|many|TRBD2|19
CASSAQREGEIRGTGELFF
TGTGCCAGCAGCGCACAGCGGGAGGGCGAAATTCGGGGCACCGGGGAGCTGTTTTTT
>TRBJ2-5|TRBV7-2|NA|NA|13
CASSLMFQETQYF
TGTGCCAGCAGCTTAATGTTTCAAGAGACCCAGTACTTC
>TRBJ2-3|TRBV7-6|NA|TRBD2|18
CASSRTLISGSRTDTQYF
TGTGCCAGCAGCCGTACCTTGATTAGCGGGAGCCGGACAGATACGCAGTATTTT
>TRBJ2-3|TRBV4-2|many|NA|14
CASSHRPSTDTQYF
TGTGCCAGCAGCCACAGGCCGAGCACAGATACGCAGTATTTT
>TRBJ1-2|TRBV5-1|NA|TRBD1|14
CASSTETGGHGYTF
TGCGCCAGCAGCACCGAAACAGGGGGCCATGGCTACACCTTC
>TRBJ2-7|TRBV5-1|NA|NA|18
CASSLMLFTRESSYEQYF
TGCGCCAGCAGCTTGATGCTCTTCACACGAGAAAGCTCCTACGAGCAGTACTTC
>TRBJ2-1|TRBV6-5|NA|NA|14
CASSFGNFYNEQFF
TGTGCCAGCAGTTTCGGCAACTTCTACAATGAGCAGTTCTTC
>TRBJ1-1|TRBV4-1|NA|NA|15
CASSQETAGRAEAFF
TGCGCCAGCAGCCAAGAGACAGCGGGTCGAGCTGAAGCTTTCTTT
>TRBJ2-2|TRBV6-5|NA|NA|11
CASSKHGELFF
TGTGCCAGCAGTAAGCACGGGGAGCTGTTTTTT
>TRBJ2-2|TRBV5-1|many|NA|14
CASSSDPNTGELFF
TGCGCCAGCAGCTCTGACCCGAACACCGGGGAGCTGTTTTTT
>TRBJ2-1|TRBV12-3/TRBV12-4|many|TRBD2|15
CASSLSSGRGNEQFF
TGTGCCAGCAGTTTATCTAGCGGGAGGGGCAATGAGCAGTTCTTC
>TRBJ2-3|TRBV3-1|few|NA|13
CASSPLRVDTQYF
TGTGCCAGCAGCCCTTTACGGGTAGATACGCAGTATTTT
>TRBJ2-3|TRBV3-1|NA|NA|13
CASSQASGTTQYF
TGTGCCAGCAGCCAAGCCTCCGGGACAACGCAGTATTTT
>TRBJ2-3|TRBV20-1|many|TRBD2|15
CSASRTSGDTDTQYF
TGCAGTGCCTCGCGGACTAGCGGAGACACAGATACGCAGTATTTT
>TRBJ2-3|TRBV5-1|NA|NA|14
CASSRDKNTDTQYF
TGCGCCAGCAGCAGGGACAAGAACACAGATACGCAGTATTTT
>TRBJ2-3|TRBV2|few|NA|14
CASSPEPRRGWQYF
TGTGCCAGCAGTCCAGAGCCCCGGAGGGGGTGGCAGTATTTT
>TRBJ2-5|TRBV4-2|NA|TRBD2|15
CASSNGLAGSETQYF
TGTGCCAGCAGCAACGGACTAGCGGGATCGGAGACCCAGTACTTC
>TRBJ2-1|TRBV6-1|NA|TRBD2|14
CASATSGRWYEQFF
TGTGCCAGCGCGACTAGCGGGAGGTGGTATGAGCAGTTCTTC
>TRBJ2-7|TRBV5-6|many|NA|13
CASSSTTAYEQYF
TGTGCCAGCAGCTCAACGACAGCCTACGAGCAGTACTTC
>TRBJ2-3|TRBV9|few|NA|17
CASSAQGGTTYTDTQYF
TGTGCCAGCAGCGCTCAGGGCGGGACGACTTACACAGATACGCAGTATTTT
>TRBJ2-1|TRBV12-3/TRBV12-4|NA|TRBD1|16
CASSLRRGTGGNEQFF
TGTGCCAGCAGTCTTCGGCGTGGGACAGGGGGGAATGAGCAGTTCTTC
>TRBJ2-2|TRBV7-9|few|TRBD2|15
CASSLTSGNTGELFF
TGTGCCAGCAGCTTAACTAGCGGGAACACCGGGGAGCTGTTTTTT
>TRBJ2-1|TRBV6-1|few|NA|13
CASSDRENNEQFF
TGTGCCAGCAGTGACAGGGAGAACAATGAGCAGTTCTTC
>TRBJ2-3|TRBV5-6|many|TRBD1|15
CASSFDRVGTDTQYF
TGTGCCAGCAGCTTTGACAGGGTAGGCACAGATACGCAGTATTTT
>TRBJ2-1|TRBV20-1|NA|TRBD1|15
CSALKDRVDSYWQFF
TGCAGTGCTCTGAAAGACAGGGTTGATTCATACTGGCAGTTCTTC
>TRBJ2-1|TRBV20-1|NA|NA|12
CSGTHNYNEQFF
TGCAGTGGGACTCACAATTACAATGAGCAGTTCTTC
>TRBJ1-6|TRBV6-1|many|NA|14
CASRASQSGSPLHF
TGTGCCAGCCGGGCATCCCAATCAGGTTCACCCCTCCACTTT
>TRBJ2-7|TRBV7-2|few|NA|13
CASSFTSTYEQYF
TGTGCCAGCAGCTTTACTAGCACCTACGAGCAGTACTTC
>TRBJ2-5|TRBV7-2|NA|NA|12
CASSPTRETQYF
TGTGCCAGCAGCCCAACTCGCGAGACCCAGTACTTC
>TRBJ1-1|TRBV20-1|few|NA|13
CSSSRGLNTEAFF
TGCAGTTCATCCAGGGGATTGAACACTGAAGCTTTCTTT